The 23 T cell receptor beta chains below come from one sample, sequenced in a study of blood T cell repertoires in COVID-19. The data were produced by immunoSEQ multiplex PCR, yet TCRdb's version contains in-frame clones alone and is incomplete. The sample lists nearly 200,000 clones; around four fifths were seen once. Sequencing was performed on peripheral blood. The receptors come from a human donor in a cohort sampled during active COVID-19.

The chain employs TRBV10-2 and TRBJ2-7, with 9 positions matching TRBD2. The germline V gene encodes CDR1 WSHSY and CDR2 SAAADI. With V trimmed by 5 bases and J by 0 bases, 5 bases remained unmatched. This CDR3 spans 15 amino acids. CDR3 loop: CASSRQRGASYEQYV. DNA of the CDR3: TGCGCCAGCAGTCGCCAGCGGGGGGCCTCCTACGAGCAGTACGTC.

The CDR3 loop reads CASSEHTGSGANVLTF. The DNA for the CDR3 is TGTGCCAGCAGCGAACACACAGGGTCTGGGGCCAACGTCCTGACTTTC. The gene calls are TRBV6-1 and TRBJ2-6; tentative D call: TRBD1 (6 bases). Germline V gives CDR1 MNHNS, CDR2 SASEGT. Trimming removed 6 bases from V and 1 base from J, with 13 bases in between. This CDR3 is built from 16 residues.

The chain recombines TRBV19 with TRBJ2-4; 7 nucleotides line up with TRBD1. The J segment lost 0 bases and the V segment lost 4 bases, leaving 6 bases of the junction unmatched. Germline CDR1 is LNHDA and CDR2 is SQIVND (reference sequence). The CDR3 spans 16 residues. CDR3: CASSTGDRLAKNIQYF. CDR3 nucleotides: TGTGCCAGTAGTACCGGGGACAGATTAGCCAAAAACATTCAGTACTTC.

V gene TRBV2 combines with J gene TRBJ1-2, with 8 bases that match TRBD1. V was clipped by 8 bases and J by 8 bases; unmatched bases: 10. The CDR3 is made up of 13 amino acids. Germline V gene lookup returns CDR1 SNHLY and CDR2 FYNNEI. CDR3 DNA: TGTGCCAGCGGGGGAATCGACAGGGGCGGCTACACCTTC. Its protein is CASGGIDRGGYTF.

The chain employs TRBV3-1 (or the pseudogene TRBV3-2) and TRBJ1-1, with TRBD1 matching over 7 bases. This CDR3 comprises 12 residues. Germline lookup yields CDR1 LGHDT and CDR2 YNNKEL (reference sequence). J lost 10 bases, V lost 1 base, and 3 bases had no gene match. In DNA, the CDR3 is TGTGCCAGCAGCCAAGTGGGACAGAGAGCTTTCTTT. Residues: CASSQVGQRAFF.

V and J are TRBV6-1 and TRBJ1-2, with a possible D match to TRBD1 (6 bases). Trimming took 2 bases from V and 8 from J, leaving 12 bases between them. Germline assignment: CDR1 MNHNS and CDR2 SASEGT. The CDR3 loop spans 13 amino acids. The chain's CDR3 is CASSERGALGYTF. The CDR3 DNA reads TGTGCCAGCAGTGAACGGGGGGCGTTAGGCTACACCTTC.

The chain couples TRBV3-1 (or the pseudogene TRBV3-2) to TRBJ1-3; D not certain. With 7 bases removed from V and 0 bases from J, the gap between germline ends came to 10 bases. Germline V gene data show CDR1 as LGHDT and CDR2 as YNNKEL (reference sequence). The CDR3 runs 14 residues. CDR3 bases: TGTGCCAGCACCCCCATGGCCTCTGGAAACACCATATATTTT. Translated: CASTPMASGNTIYF.

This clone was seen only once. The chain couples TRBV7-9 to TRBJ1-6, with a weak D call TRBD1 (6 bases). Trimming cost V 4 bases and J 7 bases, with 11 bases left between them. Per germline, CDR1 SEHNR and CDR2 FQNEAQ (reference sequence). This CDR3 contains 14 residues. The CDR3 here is CASSSEGGNSPLHF. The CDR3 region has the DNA TGTGCCAGCAGCTCCGAGGGGGGGAATTCACCCCTCCACTTT.

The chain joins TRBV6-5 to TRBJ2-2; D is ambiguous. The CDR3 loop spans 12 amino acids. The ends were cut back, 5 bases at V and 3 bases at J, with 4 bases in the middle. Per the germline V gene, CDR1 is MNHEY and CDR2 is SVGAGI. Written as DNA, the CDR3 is TGTGCCAGCAGTCGGGACACCGGGGAGCTGTTTTTT. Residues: CASSRDTGELFF.

CDR3 DNA: TGTGCCACACTACAGGGGGCCGGGCAAGAGACCCAGTACTTC. This translates into CATLQGAGQETQYF. The chain joins TRBV2 to TRBJ2-5; TRBD1 matches at 9 bases. Germline CDR1 and CDR2: SNHLY and FYNNEI. The junction had 8 bases not matched to a gene; V was cut back by 10 bases and J by 2 bases. This CDR3 spans 14 amino acids.

The CDR3 nucleotides are TGTGCCACCAGTGATACCTTTTTCACAGGGAACCAAGAGACCCAGTACTTC. Its translation: CATSDTFFTGNQETQYF. The chain uses TRBV24-1 and TRBJ2-5, with TRBD1 as a possible D gene (6 bases). Deletions cut 3 bases from V and 0 bases from J, with 16 bases between. In germline, CDR1 is KGHDR, CDR2 SFDVKD. The length of the CDR3 is 17 residues.

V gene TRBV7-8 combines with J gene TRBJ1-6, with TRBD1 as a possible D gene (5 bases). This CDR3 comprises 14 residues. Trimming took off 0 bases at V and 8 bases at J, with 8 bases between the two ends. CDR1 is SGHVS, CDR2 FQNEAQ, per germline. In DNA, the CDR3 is TGTGCCAGCAGCTTAGCAGGGGCGGATTCACCCCTCCACTTT. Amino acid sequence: CASSLAGADSPLHF.

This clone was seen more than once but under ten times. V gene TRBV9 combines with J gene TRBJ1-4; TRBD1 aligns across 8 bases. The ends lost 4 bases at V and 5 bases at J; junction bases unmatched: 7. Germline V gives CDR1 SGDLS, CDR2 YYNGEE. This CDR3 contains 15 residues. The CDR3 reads CASSTRTGSNEKLFF. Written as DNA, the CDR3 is TGTGCCAGCAGCACACGGACAGGGTCAAATGAAAAACTGTTTTTT.

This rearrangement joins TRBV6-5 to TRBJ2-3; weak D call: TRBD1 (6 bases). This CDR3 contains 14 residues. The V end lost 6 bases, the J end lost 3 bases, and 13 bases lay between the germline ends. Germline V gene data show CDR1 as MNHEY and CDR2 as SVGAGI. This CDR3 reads CASRRGIGTDTQYF. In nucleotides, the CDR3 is TGTGCCAGCAGGAGGGGGATAGGAACAGATACGCAGTATTTT.

The DNA of the CDR3 is TGCGCCAGCGGAAACGAGGAGTCCGATACGCAGTATTTT. Protein product: CASGNEESDTQYF. The chain uses TRBV5-1 and TRBJ2-3, with D unresolved. The germline CDR1 and CDR2 sequences are SGHRS and YFSETQ. CDR3 length: 13 residues. Trimming removed 7 bases from V and 6 bases from J, with 15 bases in between.

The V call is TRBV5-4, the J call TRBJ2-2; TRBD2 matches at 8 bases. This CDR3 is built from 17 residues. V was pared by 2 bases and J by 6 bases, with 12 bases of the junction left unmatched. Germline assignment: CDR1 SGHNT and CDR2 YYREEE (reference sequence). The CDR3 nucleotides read TGTGCCAGCAGCTTCGACCAAATAGCGGGATTGGCCGGGGAGCTGTTTTTT. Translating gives CASSFDQIAGLAGELFF.

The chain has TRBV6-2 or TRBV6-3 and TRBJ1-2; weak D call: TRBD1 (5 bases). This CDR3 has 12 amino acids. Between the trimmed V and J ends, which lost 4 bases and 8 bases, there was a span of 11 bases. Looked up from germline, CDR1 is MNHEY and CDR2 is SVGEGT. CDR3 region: CASSLVRAGYTF. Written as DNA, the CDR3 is TGTGCCAGCAGTTTGGTCAGGGCCGGCTACACCTTC.

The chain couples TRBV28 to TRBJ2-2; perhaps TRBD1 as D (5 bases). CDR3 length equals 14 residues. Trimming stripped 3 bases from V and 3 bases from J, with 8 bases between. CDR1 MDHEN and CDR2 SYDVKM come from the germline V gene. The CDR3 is CASSLGQDTGELFF. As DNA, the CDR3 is TGTGCCAGCAGTTTGGGGCAGGACACCGGGGAGCTGTTTTTT.

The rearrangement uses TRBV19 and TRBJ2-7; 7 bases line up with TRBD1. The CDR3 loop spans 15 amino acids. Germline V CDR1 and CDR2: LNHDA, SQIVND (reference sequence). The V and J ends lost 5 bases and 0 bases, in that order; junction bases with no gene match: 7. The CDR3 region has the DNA TGTGCCAGTAGTGTGATCCGGGACAGCTCCTACGAGCAGTACTTC. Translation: CASSVIRDSSYEQYF.

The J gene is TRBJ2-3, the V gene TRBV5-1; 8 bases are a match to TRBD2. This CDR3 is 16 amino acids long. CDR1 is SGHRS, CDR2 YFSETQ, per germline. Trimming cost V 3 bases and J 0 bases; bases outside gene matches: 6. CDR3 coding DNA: TGCGCCAGCAGCTCCGGCTCTAGCGGGAGCACAGATACGCAGTATTTT. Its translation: CASSSGSSGSTDTQYF.

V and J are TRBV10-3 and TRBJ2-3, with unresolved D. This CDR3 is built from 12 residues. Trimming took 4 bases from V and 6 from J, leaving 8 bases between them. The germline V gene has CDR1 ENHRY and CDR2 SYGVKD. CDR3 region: CAISGAVDTQYF. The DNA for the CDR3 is TGTGCCATCAGTGGTGCAGTCGATACGCAGTATTTT.

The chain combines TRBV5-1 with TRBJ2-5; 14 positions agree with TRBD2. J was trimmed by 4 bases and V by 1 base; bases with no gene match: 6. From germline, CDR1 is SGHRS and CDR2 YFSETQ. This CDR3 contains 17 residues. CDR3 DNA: TGCGCCAGCAGCTTGTCAACGGGGACTAGCGGGAGAGAGACCCAGTACTTC. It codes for CASSLSTGTSGRETQYF.

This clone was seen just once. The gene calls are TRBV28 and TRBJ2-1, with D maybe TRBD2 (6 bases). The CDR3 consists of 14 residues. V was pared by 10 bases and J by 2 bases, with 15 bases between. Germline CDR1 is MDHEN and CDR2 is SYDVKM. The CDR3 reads CATNTRGTYNEQFF. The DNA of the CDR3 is TGTGCCACCAACACCCGGGGGACCTACAATGAGCAGTTCTTC.